This T cell receptor beta chain was obtained from a study of Graves' ophthalmopathy and Graves' hyperthyroidism. Study as a whole: Peripheral blood collection took place at initial diagnosis, before any treatment.

V lost 4 bases to trimming and J lost 7 bases, with 10 bases between them. Germline V gene lookup returns CDR1 SNHLY and CDR2 FYNNEI. The CDR3 spans 12 residues. Whole-study results and caveats: Progression of ophthalmopathy was predicted by the model with roughly 65% sensitivity and around 72% specificity. Most expanded clonotypes in thyroid above 0.001 frequency also showed up in blood.

Regarding this clonotype: Its specificity is unknown.

The authors used Ficoll-Paque density gradient centrifugation to separate PBMCs. The input was around 10 ml of fresh peripheral blood. CDR3 regions of TCR beta were amplified from RNA transcripts. Scientists carried out first-round RT-PCR using HTBI primers and then a second-round multiplex PCR. TCRdb recomputed calls from the multiplex PCR reads with MiXCR, one row per CDR3 protein. The repertoire holds 450,000 or so distinct CDR3 sequences, with roughly an eighth as singletons. The sequencing sample was made of blood. This TCR was sampled from a woman aged 25 to 39 with Graves' ophthalmopathy. The chain is built from TRBV2 and TRBJ1-1; D gene uncertain. The chain's CDR3 is CASSVHGDEAFF. CDR3 nucleotide sequence: TGTGCCAGCAGTGTACATGGGGATGAAGCTTTCTTT. Combining the CDR3 with reference TRBV2 and TRBJ1-1 gives the whole variable domain EPEVTQTPSHQVTQMGQEVILRCVPISNHLYFYWYRQILGQKVEFLVSFYNNEISEKSEIFDDQFSVERPDGSNFTLKIRSTKLEDSAMYFCASSVHGDEAFFGQGTRLTVV.